The 17 T cell receptor beta chains below all came from one sample that was sequenced in a study of regulatory T cells in long-lasting Graves disease. CDR3 regions were amplified by Arm-PCR using iRepertoire HTBI primers to build TCR beta libraries. TCRdb re-analysed the multiplex PCR reads in MiXCR, keeping a single row per CDR3 protein. The data show under 400,000 distinct CDR3 sequences, approximately 16% seen once. Time point in this sample: newly diagnosed GD, antithyroid drugs for less than 3 months. Construction of the TCR library relied on RNA isolated from PBMCs. The same data also contributed to another study, on T cells in Graves' hyperthyroidism and ophthalmopathy.

The sequencing here drew on peripheral blood mononuclear cells (PBMCs), taken at new diagnosis, from a patient treated with antithyroid drugs. Receptors originate from a man aged 40-55 years with Graves disease.

This clonotype was found many times. CDR3 bases: TGTGCCAGCTCACATCTGACAAGCACAGATACGCAGTATTTT. It yields the protein CASSHLTSTDTQYF. The chain is built from TRBV18 and TRBJ2-3; D uncertain. Germline values: CDR1 KGHSH, CDR2 LQKENI. With 4 bases removed from V and 0 bases from J, the gap between germline ends came to 8 bases. The CDR3 runs to 14 residues.

Ten or more counts support this clonotype. This chain uses TRBV4-3 with TRBJ2-1, with D possibly TRBD1 on 5 matching bases. Germline-derived CDR1 and CDR2 are LGHNA and YSLEER. This CDR3 region has 15 residues. V was cut by 1 base and J by 3 bases, with 10 bases left in between. The CDR3 DNA reads TGCGCCAGCAGCCAAGGGTTCAGGGACTACAATGAGCAGTTCTTC. Residues: CASSQGFRDYNEQFF.

This clonotype was seen many times. V gene TRBV7-8 combines with J gene TRBJ2-3; weak D call: TRBD1 (5 bases). Trimming stripped 0 bases from V and 2 bases from J, with 6 bases between. From germline, CDR1 is SGHVS and CDR2 FQNEAQ. The CDR3 is made up of 14 amino acids. Here the CDR3 DNA reads TGTGCCAGCAGCTTAGCGACAGACACAGATACGCAGTATTTT. The encoded protein is CASSLATDTDTQYF.

The chain is built from TRBV12-3 or TRBV12-4 and TRBJ2-2; D tentatively fits TRBD1 or TRBD2 (5 bases each). The CDR3 loop spans 14 amino acids. Trimming shortened V by 6 bases and J by 6 bases, and 14 bases separated the two germline ends. CDR3 residues: CASSYLRDPGELFF. CDR3 in DNA: TGTGCCAGCAGCTATTTAAGGGACCCCGGGGAGCTGTTTTTT.

The chain combines TRBV10-2 with TRBJ2-3, with 9 nucleotides matching TRBD2. J was trimmed by 4 bases and V by 4 bases; bases with no gene match: 15. The CDR3 covers 18 residues. Germline-derived CDR1 and CDR2 are WSHSY and SAAADI. The CDR3 sequence: CASSGPRPGGGDPDTQYF. In DNA form, the CDR3 reads TGCGCCAGCAGTGGGCCCCGGCCGGGCGGGGGGGATCCAGATACGCAGTATTTT.

This clonotype appeared a few times. This chain links TRBV19 with TRBJ1-1, with no clear D. V dropped 1 base and J dropped 5 bases, with 11 bases sitting between them. The CDR3 has 14 amino acids. Germline V lookup: CDR1 LNHDA, CDR2 SQIVND (reference sequence). The DNA of the CDR3 is TGTGCCAGTAGTATAGGGGGAAGTATGACTGAAGCTTTCTTT. Its protein product is CASSIGGSMTEAFF.

This clonotype was found many times. The rearrangement links TRBV4-2 to TRBJ1-1; D gene unclear. Per the germline V gene, CDR1 is LGHNA and CDR2 is YNFKEQ. The length of the CDR3 is 15 residues. V lost 0 bases and J lost 3, with 11 bases in between. In DNA form, the CDR3 reads TGTGCCAGCAGCCAAGATCCTGGTTGGGACACTGAAGCTTTCTTT. Protein product: CASSQDPGWDTEAFF.

Notes on this clonotype: This CDR3 fails to terminate in the conserved phenylalanine or tryptophan, so it likely reflects a read error. V and J are TRBV6-2 or TRBV6-3 and TRBJ1-2, with 7 bases matching TRBD1. The CDR3 is 15 amino acids. With 6 bases clipped from V and 2 bases from J, the junction kept 9 bases outside the gene matches. CDR1 and CDR2 (germline): MNHEY, SVGEGT. The CDR3 region has the DNA TGTGCCAGCAGCTCAGGGACAGCCCGGAACTATGGCTACACCCTC. Encoded protein: CASSSGTARNYGYTL.

In this sample, this clonotype turned up many times. V and J are TRBV11-2 and TRBJ2-7; D is ambiguous. The CDR3 totals 15 residues. CDR1 is SGHAT and CDR2 is FQNNGV in the germline V gene. The V and J ends lost 3 bases and 6 bases respectively, with 18 bases between them. CDR3 region: CASSLYRHEYGEQYF. CDR3 DNA: TGTGCCAGCAGCTTGTACCGACATGAGTACGGCGAGCAGTACTTC.

The V and J genes are TRBV29-1 and TRBJ2-2, with 7 bases lining up with TRBD1. Trimming at V came to 6 bases and at J to 2 bases, leaving 3 bases not matched to a gene. The CDR3 consists of 13 residues. Germline V gives CDR1 SQVTM, CDR2 ANQGSEA. In nucleotides, the CDR3 is TGCAGCGTGGGACAGACAAACACCGGGGAGCTGTTTTTT. Translation: CSVGQTNTGELFF.

The chain has TRBV11-1 and TRBJ2-1; 9 bases are a match to TRBD2. Germline V CDR1 and CDR2: SGHAT, FQDESV (reference sequence). The CDR3 covers 16 residues. V lost 5 bases to trimming and J lost 4 bases; unmatched junction nucleotides: 9. The chain's CDR3 is CASSRRYSGGYNEQFF. The CDR3 nucleotides read TGTGCCAGCAGCAGAAGGTACAGCGGGGGGTACAATGAGCAGTTCTTC.

This clonotype was counted ten times or more. The V and J genes are TRBV7-8 and TRBJ1-5; D is possibly TRBD1 (6 bases). The CDR3 is made up of 14 amino acids. The germline V gene encodes CDR1 SGHVS and CDR2 FQNEAQ. V gave up 5 bases and J gave up 5 bases, with 13 bases separating them. Here the CDR3 DNA reads TGTGCCAGCAGCCCCGGGACACCCCATCAGCCCCAGCATTTT. This translates into CASSPGTPHQPQHF.

This clonotype was seen ten or more times. The rearrangement uses TRBV5-1 and TRBJ1-2; D remains ambiguous. V was clipped by 2 bases and J by 4 bases, with 18 bases between them. Germline V lookup: CDR1 SGHRS, CDR2 YFSETQ. The CDR3 is 16 amino acids. CDR3 sequence reads: CASSLERAGVSYGYTF. CDR3 coding DNA: TGCGCCAGCAGCTTAGAACGAGCCGGGGTTAGCTATGGCTACACCTTC.

This clonotype was seen at least ten times. The rearrangement uses TRBV24-1 and TRBJ2-1; maybe TRBD1 (6 bases). Germline V CDR1 and CDR2: KGHDR, SFDVKD. The CDR3 consists of 17 residues. Deletions cut 4 bases from V and 0 bases from J, with 15 bases between. The CDR3 DNA reads TGTGCCACCAGTGACCCCGGACAGACGAGCTCCTACAATGAGCAGTTCTTC. Its protein product is CATSDPGQTSSYNEQFF.

In this sample, this clonotype turned up many times. The chain carries TRBV5-1 and TRBJ2-7; 10 positions match TRBD1. V was pared by 2 bases and J by 5 bases, with 10 bases of the junction left unmatched. Germline lookup yields CDR1 SGHRS and CDR2 YFSETQ. The CDR3 contains 16 residues. CDR3 sequence: CASSFISGQGLNEQYF. In nucleotides, the CDR3 is TGCGCCAGCAGCTTTATTTCGGGACAGGGGCTCAACGAGCAGTACTTC.

Ten or more counts support this clonotype. The chain is built from TRBV27 and TRBJ1-5, with 9 positions matching TRBD1. The CDR3 has 15 residues. V lost 4 bases to trimming and J lost 5 bases; unmatched junction nucleotides: 6. Germline assignment: CDR1 MNHEY and CDR2 SMNVEV (reference sequence). This chain's CDR3 is CASSWGTGYDQPQHF. Here the CDR3 DNA reads TGTGCCAGCAGTTGGGGGACAGGGTACGATCAGCCCCAGCATTTT.

In this sample, this clonotype turned up a few times. An end of the junction differs from the germline gene, which may be a read error. The genes are TRBV12-3 or TRBV12-4 and TRBJ2-7; TRBD2 aligns across 14 bases. This CDR3 contains 17 residues. The chain's CDR3 is CASSPGTSGGSSYGQYF. The CDR3 DNA reads as TGTGCCAGCAGTCCCGGGACTAGCGGGGGCAGCTCCTACGGGCAGTACTTC.